This TCR beta chain was recovered during a study of shared clonotypes between healthy human individuals. The germline V and J ends were trimmed by 6 bases and 1 base, with 10 bases remaining between them. CDR3 length equals 14 residues. Looked up from germline, CDR1 is MNHNY and CDR2 is SVGAGI (reference sequence). Study-level results: Sampling covered blood only; tissue repertoires likely differ. Generally, estimated richness proved larger in naive subsets than it did in memory subsets. A limitation of the genetic and exposure-history diversity represented arose from few donors.

Into CD45RA+ naive and CD45RA-negative memory subsets, the CD4+ cells were split. Remarks on this clone: Its specificity is unknown.

Here immunoSEQ multiplex PCR was the method, and the copy in TCRdb shows in-frame clones only, minus some. The sample carries about 1 million clones, about 75% recorded once. The chain is built from TRBV6-6 and TRBJ1-5; D is ambiguous. This clonotype was sampled from a man younger than 30 in good health. Material for sequencing was memory CD4+ T cells sorted from blood. Subset of the sample: CD45RA-negative fraction. The CDR3 coding sequence is TGTGCCAGCAGCCCGGAGATAAGCAATCAGCCCCAGCATTTT. Protein product: CASSPEISNQPQHF.